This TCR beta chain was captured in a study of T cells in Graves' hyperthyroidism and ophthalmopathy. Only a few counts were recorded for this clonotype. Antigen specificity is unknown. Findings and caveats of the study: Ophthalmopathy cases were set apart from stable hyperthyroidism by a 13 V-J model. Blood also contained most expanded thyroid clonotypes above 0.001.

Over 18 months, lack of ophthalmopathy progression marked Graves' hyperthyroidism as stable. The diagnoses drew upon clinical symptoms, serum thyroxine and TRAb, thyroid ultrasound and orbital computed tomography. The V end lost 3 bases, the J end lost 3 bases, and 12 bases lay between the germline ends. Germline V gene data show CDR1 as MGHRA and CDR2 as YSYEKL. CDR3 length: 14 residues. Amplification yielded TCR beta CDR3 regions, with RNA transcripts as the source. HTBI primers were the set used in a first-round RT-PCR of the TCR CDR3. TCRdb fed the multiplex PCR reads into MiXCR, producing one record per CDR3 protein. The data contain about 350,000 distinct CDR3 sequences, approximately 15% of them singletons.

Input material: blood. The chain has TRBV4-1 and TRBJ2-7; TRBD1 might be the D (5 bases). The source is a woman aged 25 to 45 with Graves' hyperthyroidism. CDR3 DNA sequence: TGCGCCAGCAGCCATATTCAGGGATTCTACGAGCAGTACTTC. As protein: CASSHIQGFYEQYF.